This T cell receptor beta chain was retrieved from a study of blood T cell repertoires in COVID-19. The overall study: Collection of acute and convalescent COVID-19 samples took place in the United States, Italy and Spain.

A single count supports this clone. Profiled with immunoSEQ multiplex PCR; TCRdb holds only in-frame clones, not every one. The sample includes roughly 460,000 clones, around 90% of them seen just once. The sequenced sample was peripheral blood. The source of this sequence is a man aged 18 to 30 with COVID-19, enrolled during active disease.

CDR3: CASRKRRQRIPSSYNSPLHF. CDR3 nucleotide sequence: TGTGCCAGTAGGAAGAGGCGCCAGCGGATCCCTAGCTCCTATAATTCACCCCTCCACTTT. The rearrangement links TRBV19 to TRBJ1-6; D is ambiguous. The V end lost 6 bases, the J end lost 0 bases, and 24 bases lay between the germline ends. Germline loops: CDR1 LNHDA, CDR2 SQIVND (reference sequence). The CDR3 runs to 20 residues.